These 30 T cell receptor beta chains came from one sample sequenced in a study of blood T cell repertoires in COVID-19. TCRdb keeps only in-frame clones here, not all; method: immunoSEQ multiplex PCR. The table shows more than 9,500 clones, with about nine tenths occurring only once. The sequenced material came from peripheral blood. These receptors all come from a man between 70 and 80 years old with active COVID-19.

The rearrangement uses TRBV18 and TRBJ2-2; TRBD1 agrees at 8 bases. The ends lost 3 bases at V and 0 bases at J; junction bases unmatched: 6. The length of the CDR3 is 17 residues. Germline lookup yields CDR1 KGHSH and CDR2 LQKENI. The CDR3 spells CASSPGTGRSNTGELFF. CDR3 bases: TGTGCCAGCTCACCGGGGACAGGACGCTCGAACACCGGGGAGCTGTTTTTT.

The chain combines TRBV7-9 with TRBJ1-3, with TRBD1 matching over 11 bases. This CDR3 is 16 amino acids long. The trim removed 4 bases at V and 2 bases at J, leaving 4 bases unmatched. CDR1 SEHNR and CDR2 FQNEAQ come from the germline V gene (reference sequence). CDR3 region: CASSYKGQGAGNTIYF. As DNA, the CDR3 is TGTGCCAGCAGCTATAAGGGACAGGGGGCTGGAAACACCATATATTTT.

About this clone: It is likely a read error, because the conserved phenylalanine at the end of the CDR3 is missing. The DNA is left out, because the CDR3 cannot be placed on it with certainty; the CDR3 is given as TCRdb lists it. The chain couples TRBV10-3 to TRBJ2-7; no DNA check was done on the table's D call, TRBD2. Per the germline V gene, CDR1 is ENHRY and CDR2 is SYGVKD. The CDR3 has 12 amino acids, counting both end residues. The CDR3: CAISETGGPVIL.

The chain recombines TRBV3-1 (or the pseudogene TRBV3-2) with TRBJ1-2; D may be TRBD1 (6 bases). Germline CDR1 and CDR2: LGHDT and YNNKEL (reference sequence). The CDR3 loop spans 13 amino acids. Between the trimmed V and J ends, which lost 3 bases and 3 bases, there was a span of 8 bases. CDR3 nucleotide sequence: TGTGCCAGCAGCCATCAGGGGTACTATGGCTACACCTTC. Translated, it gives CASSHQGYYGYTF.

The V and J genes are TRBV4-2 and TRBJ1-1, with 7 positions matching TRBD1. CDR1 and CDR2 from the germline V gene are LGHNA and YNFKEQ. The trim removed 1 base at V and 0 bases at J, leaving 8 bases unmatched. The CDR3 spans 17 residues. Written as DNA, the CDR3 is TGTGCCAGCAGCCAAGGGGGGACAGACCTGATGAACACTGAAGCTTTCTTT. Amino acid sequence: CASSQGGTDLMNTEAFF.

The CDR3 region has the DNA TGTGCCAGCAGCCCCCCGGGGGTCGTAGGCGGGGAGCTGTTTTTT. Its protein product is CASSPPGVVGGELFF. This chain joins TRBV5-5 and TRBJ2-2; the D gene is possibly TRBD2 (6 bases). The CDR3 runs to 15 residues. CDR1 SGHKS and CDR2 YYEKEE come from the germline V gene (reference sequence). Trimming took off 4 bases at V and 7 bases at J, with 17 bases between the two ends.

The chain recombines TRBV10-1 with TRBJ1-1, with D perhaps matching TRBD1 (6 bases). V lost 3 bases to trimming and J lost 4 bases, with 12 bases between them. Germline V CDR1 and CDR2: WNHNN, SYGVQD (reference sequence). The CDR3 runs 14 residues. The DNA of the CDR3 is TGCGCCAGCAGTGAAACTAAAGGGGGCACTGAAGCTTTCTTT. Translating gives CASSETKGGTEAFF.

The chain employs TRBV19 and TRBJ1-4; D may be TRBD1 (5 bases). Trimming took off 7 bases at V and 8 bases at J, with 14 bases between the two ends. Germline-derived CDR1 and CDR2 are LNHDA and SQIVND (reference sequence). The CDR3 consists of 13 residues. The DNA of the CDR3 is TGTGCCAGTATCCCTCAGGGTGAAGAAAAACTGTTTTTT. Its translation: CASIPQGEEKLFF.

The chain uses TRBV7-2 and TRBJ1-5, with a possible D match to TRBD1 (6 bases). V dropped 0 bases and J dropped 2 bases, with 14 bases sitting between them. The germline CDR1 and CDR2 sequences are SGHTA and FQGNSA. This CDR3 is 17 amino acids long. CDR3 bases: TGTGCCAGCAGCTTAGCGCAGGTGTCAGGGGGCAATCAGCCCCAGCATTTT. It encodes CASSLAQVSGGNQPQHF.

As DNA, the CDR3 is TGTGCCAGCAACGTCGACAGGGGTGATTCACCCCTCCACTTT. Its translation: CASNVDRGDSPLHF. The V and J genes are TRBV9 and TRBJ1-6; 8 positions match TRBD1. In germline, CDR1 is SGDLS, CDR2 YYNGEE. This CDR3 region has 14 residues. After removal of 6 bases from V and 8 bases from J, the junction contained 7 bases not matched to a gene.

V usage is TRBV18 and J usage is TRBJ2-2; TRBD2 aligns across 7 bases. This CDR3 has 16 residues. Trimming took 3 bases from V and 4 from J; bases not matched to a gene: 8. CDR1 and CDR2 (germline): KGHSH, LQKENI. The CDR3 nucleotides are TGTGCCAGCTCACCTTCCCTAGCGGAAATCACCGGGGAGCTGTTTTTT. As protein: CASSPSLAEITGELFF.

The J gene is TRBJ2-2, the V gene TRBV30; weak D call: TRBD1 (6 bases). Germline-derived CDR1 and CDR2 are GTSNPN and SVGIG (reference sequence). The CDR3 consists of 15 residues. The germline V and J ends were trimmed by 3 bases and 4 bases, with 15 bases remaining between them. The CDR3 sequence is CAWRLRGSSTGELFF. The DNA for the CDR3 is TGTGCCTGGAGACTAAGGGGGAGTAGCACCGGGGAGCTGTTTTTT.

V usage is TRBV18 and J usage is TRBJ2-5; the match to TRBD1 covers 9 bases. CDR1 is KGHSH and CDR2 is LQKENI in the germline V gene. The V gene end was trimmed by 0 bases and the J gene end by 5 bases; junction bases not matched to a gene: 19. The CDR3 contains 20 residues. The CDR3 DNA reads as TGTGCCAGCTCACCACCAAAGGGACAGGGCCCCTCATCTGAGGTGGAGACCCAGTACTTC. Translation gives CASSPPKGQGPSSEVETQYF.

This chain links TRBV5-1 with TRBJ1-1; D is perhaps TRBD1 (6 bases). Germline loops: CDR1 SGHRS, CDR2 YFSETQ. Trimming removed 3 bases at V and 1 base at J, with 10 bases between. The CDR3 is 14 amino acids. The DNA for the CDR3 is TGCGCCAGCAGCTCCAGGGGTCAGAACACTGAAGCTTTCTTT. Residues: CASSSRGQNTEAFF.

V and J are TRBV6-6 and TRBJ2-7; D possibly corresponds to TRBD2 (5 bases). The germline V gene has CDR1 MNHNY and CDR2 SVGAGI (reference sequence). This CDR3 contains 15 residues. V shed 2 bases and J shed 2 bases, with 13 bases lying between them. CDR3 nucleotides: TGTGCCAGCAGTTACCGGACCGGGATGACCTACGAGCAGTACTTC. Residues: CASSYRTGMTYEQYF.

The J gene is TRBJ2-2, the V gene TRBV2, with D perhaps TRBD2 (5 bases). CDR3 length equals 15 residues. Germline assignment: CDR1 SNHLY and CDR2 FYNNEI. Trimming stripped 6 bases from V and 6 bases from J, with 17 bases between. The CDR3 loop reads CASRLTLGSAGELFF. DNA for the CDR3: TGTGCCAGCAGGCTGACCTTGGGGAGTGCCGGGGAGCTGTTTTTT.

The rearrangement links TRBV7-2 to TRBJ2-3; 12 bases are shared with TRBD2. The trim removed 4 bases at V and 0 bases at J, leaving 11 bases unmatched. The CDR3 sequence is 19 residues long. The germline V gene has CDR1 SGHTA and CDR2 FQGNSA. The DNA of the CDR3 is TGTGCCAGCAGCTCTCCCCTAGCGGGGGGGAGGACTAGCACAGATACGCAGTATTTT. Translation gives CASSSPLAGGRTSTDTQYF.

The chain recombines TRBV10-3 with TRBJ1-1; weak D call: TRBD1 (6 bases). The V gene lost 4 bases and the J gene lost 5 bases, with 20 bases spanning the gap. CDR1 is ENHRY, CDR2 SYGVKD, per germline. The CDR3 has 16 amino acids. The CDR3 DNA reads TGTGCCATCAGTGTCCATAGGCACAGGGAGGGGACTGAAGCTTTCTTT. Its protein is CAISVHRHREGTEAFF.

The chain combines TRBV6-5 with TRBJ2-4; tentatively, D is TRBD2 (7 bases). Trimming pared 5 bases from V and 11 bases from J, leaving 22 bases between. Germline V gene sequence: CDR1 MNHEY, CDR2 SVGAGI. The CDR3 sequence is 15 residues long. DNA of the CDR3: TGTGCCAGCAGTCCGGGGTCGGGGGGCCCGGGGGTTCAGTACTTC. Its translation: CASSPGSGGPGVQYF.

This chain uses TRBV4-1 with TRBJ1-4, with 7 bases matching TRBD1. The CDR3 runs to 16 residues. V gave up 4 bases and J gave up 0 bases; unmatched junction bases: 5. CDR1 is MGHRA, CDR2 YSYEKL, per germline. CDR3 protein: CASSRQGRATNEKLFF. The CDR3 DNA follows: TGCGCCAGCAGCCGACAGGGTAGGGCAACTAATGAAAAACTGTTTTTT.

A single count supports this clone. This chain joins TRBV15 and TRBJ2-7; D not certain. Deletions cut 5 bases from V and 2 bases from J, with 22 bases between. There are 17 residues in the CDR3. CDR1 and CDR2 (germline): LNHNV, YYDKDF (reference sequence). The CDR3 loop reads CATSRARQSVSAYEQYF. CDR3 bases: TGTGCCACCAGCCGAGCTAGGCAGTCGGTTTCCGCCTACGAGCAGTACTTC.

V usage is TRBV4-3 and J usage is TRBJ2-2; no definite D call. Per the germline V gene, CDR1 is LGHNA and CDR2 is YSLEER. The V end lost 1 base, the J end lost 6 bases, and 15 bases lay between the germline ends. The CDR3 length is 16 residues. CDR3 loop: CASSQAPSEVPGELFF. The CDR3 nucleotides read TGCGCCAGCAGCCAAGCCCCCAGTGAGGTCCCCGGGGAGCTGTTTTTT.

The chain combines TRBV25-1 with TRBJ2-7; 9 nucleotides align to TRBD1. Losses at the gene ends were 5 bases for V and 6 bases for J; bases not matched to a gene: 2. Looked up from germline, CDR1 is MGHDK and CDR2 is SYGVNS. CDR3 length: 12 residues. CDR3 protein: CASSLTGGEQYF. DNA of the CDR3: TGTGCCAGCAGTTTGACAGGGGGCGAGCAGTACTTC.

J is TRBJ1-2 and V is TRBV6-5; D is ambiguous. This CDR3 comprises 13 residues. Germline lookup yields CDR1 MNHEY and CDR2 SVGAGI. V lost 2 bases to trimming and J lost 4 bases, with 8 bases between them. CDR3 nucleotides: TGTGCCAGCAGTTACCGGCGGGCCTATGGCTACACCTTC. As protein: CASSYRRAYGYTF.

This clone was counted once. The rearrangement joins TRBV19 to TRBJ2-5; TRBD1 is a possible D gene (6 bases). The CDR3 is 14 amino acids. Germline lookup yields CDR1 LNHDA and CDR2 SQIVND (reference sequence). V was trimmed by 5 bases and J by 4 bases, leaving 14 bases between them. CDR3 DNA sequence: TGTGCCAGTAGTTTCGACAGGATTGGAGAGACCCAGTACTTC. As protein: CASSFDRIGETQYF.

The V and J genes are TRBV18 and TRBJ1-2; unclear D gene. The ends were cut back, 2 bases at V and 1 base at J, with 5 bases in the middle. The CDR3 is 13 residues long. From germline, CDR1 is KGHSH and CDR2 LQKENI. CDR3 sequence reads: CASSPGSNYGYTF. CDR3 DNA: TGTGCCAGCTCACCAGGCAGTAACTATGGCTACACCTTC.

The chain couples TRBV7-7 to TRBJ2-5; 7 bases align to TRBD2. CDR1 is SSHAT, CDR2 FNYEAQ, per germline (reference sequence). J lost 6 bases, V lost 6 bases, and 10 bases had no gene match. The CDR3 is made up of 14 amino acids. The CDR3 nucleotides read TGTGCCAGCAGTCCGGACCTAGCGGTGAAGACCCAGTACTTC. Its protein product is CASSPDLAVKTQYF. Looking up the rest from reference TRBV7-7 and TRBJ2-5 gives the full variable domain: GAGVSQSPRYKVTKRGQDVTLRCDPISSHATLYWYQQALGQGPEFLTYFNYEAQPDKSGLPSDRFSAERPEGSISTLTIQRTEQRDSAMYRCASSPDLAVKTQYFGPGTRLLVL.

This clone was counted a single time. The chain couples TRBV27 to TRBJ2-1, with D unclear. V was cut by 5 bases and J by 8 bases, with 13 bases left in between. CDR3 length: 13 amino acids. CDR1 and CDR2 (germline): MNHEY, SMNVEV (reference sequence). The CDR3 region has the DNA TGTGCCAGCAGTCAGTTCGTCGTGGATGAGCAGTTCTTC. It is translated as CASSQFVVDEQFF.

The chain carries TRBV11-2 and TRBJ2-5, with 10 positions matching TRBD2. CDR3 length equals 16 residues. The J segment lost 2 bases and the V segment lost 5 bases, leaving 8 bases of the junction unmatched. CDR1 is SGHAT and CDR2 is FQNNGV in the germline V gene. The CDR3 nucleotides are TGTGCCAGCAGCAACCCGGGACTAGCGTTACAAGAGACCCAGTACTTC. Translated: CASSNPGLALQETQYF. Using reference TRBV11-2 and TRBJ2-5 for the parts outside the CDR3, the full variable domain is EAGVAQSPRYKIIEKRQSVAFWCNPISGHATLYWYQQILGQGPKLLIQFQNNGVVDDSQLPKDRFSAERLKGVDSTLKIQPAKLEDSAVYLCASSNPGLALQETQYFGPGTRLLVL.

The genes are TRBV27 and TRBJ2-7; 9 bases line up with TRBD2. Germline V gives CDR1 MNHEY, CDR2 SMNVEV (reference sequence). The CDR3 spans 17 residues. Trimming cost V 3 bases and J 2 bases; bases outside gene matches: 11. The CDR3 DNA follows: TGTGCCAGCAGTTTCCCGCGGGAGGGCACGGACCCCTACGAGCAGTACTTC. Protein product: CASSFPREGTDPYEQYF.